This TCR beta chain originates from a study of T cells expressing NK-cell markers. Study details: Cells sorted as CD3+CD56+NKG2C+, CD3+CD56+NKG2C- and CD3+CD56-NKG2C+ T cells supplied the TCR beta repertoires. Study-level points and caveats: NKG2C+ dominant clonotypes from 6 or 7 donors made up roughly 1.0-8% of CD8+ T cells. The same clonotypes also predominated in the CD3+CD56-NKG2C+ fraction of a handful of donors.

Points on this clonotype: Its specificity is unknown.

Making the TCR beta cDNA relied on 5'RACE template switching with UMIs. TCRdb processed the 5' RACE reads again and assigns one entry to each CDR3 protein, with no DNA. The sample's table shows 250,000 or so distinct CDR3 sequences. Germline CDR1 SGHTA, CDR2 FQGNSA. CDR3 length: 14 residues. The sample comprised blood T cells: a sorted CD56 or NKG2C T cell subset, CD4+ or CD8+ T cells, or bulk PBMC T cells (not recorded which). This TCR derives from a woman aged 18-69 years in good health. V usage is TRBV7-2 and J usage is TRBJ2-3; the TCRdb D gene call, TRBD1, has no DNA to confirm it. The CDR3: CASSLGRQTDTQYF.